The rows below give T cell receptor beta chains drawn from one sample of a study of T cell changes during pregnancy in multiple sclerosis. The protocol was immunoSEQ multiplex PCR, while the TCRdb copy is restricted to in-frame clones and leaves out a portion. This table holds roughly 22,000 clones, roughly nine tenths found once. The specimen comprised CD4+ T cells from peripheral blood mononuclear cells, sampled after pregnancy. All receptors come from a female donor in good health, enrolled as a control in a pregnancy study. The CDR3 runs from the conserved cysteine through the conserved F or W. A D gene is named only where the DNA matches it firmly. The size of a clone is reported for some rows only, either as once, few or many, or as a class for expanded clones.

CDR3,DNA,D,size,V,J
CASSLVGDGELFF,TGTGCCAGCAGCTTAGTAGGGGACGGGGAGCTGTTTTTT,-,-,TRBV7-9,TRBJ2-2
CASSEGTALYSPLHF,TGTGCCAGCAGTGAAGGGACAGCCTTATATTCACCCCTCCACTTT,-,-,TRBV6-1,TRBJ1-6
CASSQEIGGYNEQFF,TGTGCCAGCAGCCAAGAGATAGGGGGCTACAATGAGCAGTTCTTC,-,-,TRBV4-2,TRBJ2-1
CASREDRGLSEAFF,TGTGCCAGCAGGGAAGACAGGGGGCTTTCTGAAGCTTTCTTT,TRBD1,-,TRBV6-6,TRBJ1-1
CASSEGTGFYEQYF,TGTGCCAGCAGTGAAGGGACAGGGTTTTACGAGCAGTACTTC,TRBD1,-,TRBV6-1,TRBJ2-7
CASSEWGGRAGETQYF,TGTGCCAGCAGTGAATGGGGGGGGAGGGCCGGAGAGACCCAGTACTTC,TRBD2,-,TRBV6-1,TRBJ2-5
CASSVAPTDEAFF,TGTGCCAGCAGCGTAGCCCCGACAGATGAAGCTTTCTTT,-,few,TRBV9,TRBJ1-1
CAISTVRQGRYEQYF,TGTGCCATCAGTACAGTCCGACAGGGCAGGTACGAGCAGTACTTC,TRBD1,-,TRBV10-3,TRBJ2-7
CASRGQQNSPLHF,TGTGCCAGCAGGGGACAGCAGAATTCACCCCTCCACTTT,TRBD1,-,TRBV6-1,TRBJ1-6
CASSLGLSLQETQYF,TGTGCCAGCAGCTTAGGACTAAGTCTCCAAGAGACCCAGTACTTC,-,once,TRBV5-6,TRBJ2-5
CASSYKLDILSGANVLTF,TGTGCCAGCAGCTACAAGCTGGACATTCTCTCTGGGGCCAACGTCCTGACTTTC,-,-,TRBV5-8,TRBJ2-6
CATSRGDVAGYGYTF,TGTGCCACCAGCAGAGGCGACGTGGCGGGGTATGGCTACACCTTC,-,-,TRBV15,TRBJ1-2
CAWSPPDRDFF,TGTGCCTGGAGTCCCCCCGACAGGGATTTCTTT,TRBD1,-,TRBV30,TRBJ1-1
CASSLSPGSQETQYF,TGTGCTAGCAGCTTATCGCCAGGTTCCCAAGAGACCCAGTACTTC,-,once,TRBV7-7,TRBJ2-5
CASSQGGQPPYEQYF,TGCGCCAGCAGCCAAGGAGGACAGCCCCCCTACGAGCAGTACTTC,-,once,TRBV4-3,TRBJ2-7
CASSRGQGAGSQKTQYF,TGTGCCAGCTCACGGGGACAGGGGGCCGGGAGTCAAAAGACCCAGTACTTC,TRBD1,-,TRBV18,TRBJ2-5
CASSPPAGGQTQYF,TGTGCCAGCTCACCACCGGCGGGGGGACAGACCCAGTACTTC,TRBD2,once,TRBV18,TRBJ2-5
CASSAPGQGGYYGYTF,TGTGCCAGCAGTGCACCGGGACAGGGTGGATACTATGGCTACACCTTC,TRBD1,-,TRBV28,TRBJ1-2
CASSSGTGNSPLHF,TGTGCCAGCTCCTCCGGGACAGGGAATTCACCCCTCCACTTT,TRBD1,-,TRBV7-9,TRBJ1-6
CASSLQVLAGYNEQFF,TGTGCCAGCAGCCTCCAGGTACTAGCGGGCTACAATGAGCAGTTCTTC,TRBD2,-,TRBV5-6,TRBJ2-1
CASSETGRNEQYF,TGTGCCAGCAGCGAGACAGGGAGGAACGAGCAGTACTTC,-,-,TRBV28,TRBJ2-7
CASRWGLAGTGELFF,TGTGCCAGCAGGTGGGGACTAGCAGGCACCGGGGAGCTGTTTTTT,TRBD2,once,TRBV6-5,TRBJ2-2
CASSTYRGPDQPQHF,TGTGCCAGCAGTACCTACAGGGGGCCGGATCAGCCCCAGCATTTT,TRBD1,-,TRBV28,TRBJ1-5
CASSTPGTGPETQYF,TGCGCCAGCAGCACTCCCGGGACAGGGCCAGAGACCCAGTACTTC,TRBD1,-,TRBV5-1,TRBJ2-5
CASSYSIPTYNQPQHF,TGTGCCAGCAGTTACTCGATACCTACGTACAATCAGCCCCAGCATTTT,-,-,TRBV6-6,TRBJ1-5
CASSPLRTDTGELFF,TGTGCCAGCTCACCACTCCGAACGGACACCGGGGAGCTGTTTTTT,-,-,TRBV18,TRBJ2-2
CASSRGWPGDGNTIYF,TGTGCCAGCAGTCGGGGCTGGCCAGGGGATGGAAACACCATATATTTT,-,-,TRBV27,TRBJ1-3
CASSYSGGGGNIQYF,TGTGCCAGCAGTTACTCGGGGGGAGGGGGAAACATTCAGTACTTC,-,once,TRBV6-5,TRBJ2-4
CASSLAQNTGELFF,TGTGCCAGCAGCTTAGCTCAGAACACCGGGGAGCTGTTTTTT,-,once,TRBV7-8,TRBJ2-2
CAWSQGADGYTF,TGTGCCTGGTCCCAGGGGGCGGACGGCTACACCTTC,TRBD1,once,TRBV30,TRBJ1-2
CASSVAGGPETQYF,TGTGCCAGCAGCGTAGCGGGGGGGCCGGAGACCCAGTACTTC,TRBD2,-,TRBV9,TRBJ2-5
CASSLRTENAYEQYF,TGCGCCAGCAGCCTTCGGACAGAGAACGCCTACGAGCAGTACTTC,-,-,TRBV5-1,TRBJ2-7
CASSPQGSYNEQFF,TGTGCCAGCAGCCCTCAGGGCTCCTACAATGAGCAGTTCTTC,-,once,TRBV7-6,TRBJ2-1
CASSTTGAGYTF,TGTGCCAGCAGCACCACAGGGGCCGGCTACACCTTC,TRBD1,-,TRBV7-9,TRBJ1-2
CAIRPGANTEAFF,TGTGCCATCAGGCCGGGAGCTAACACTGAAGCTTTCTTT,-,-,TRBV10-3,TRBJ1-1
CASSPGTNPYEQYF,TGTGCCAGCAGCCCCGGGACAAACCCCTACGAGCAGTACTTC,-,-,TRBV7-9,TRBJ2-7
CASSPQGASNEQYF,TGTGCCAGCAGTCCTCAGGGGGCTAGTAACGAGCAGTACTTC,TRBD1,-,TRBV7-8,TRBJ2-7
CASSRRLERTDTQYF,TGTGCCAGCAGTAGGCGGCTCGAAAGGACAGATACGCAGTATTTT,-,once,TRBV2,TRBJ2-3
CASSKRTGDTEAFF,TGTGCCAGTAGTAAGAGGACAGGGGACACTGAAGCTTTCTTT,TRBD1,-,TRBV19,TRBJ1-1
CASSSGQNTEAFF,TGTGCCAGCAGCTCAGGACAGAACACTGAAGCTTTCTTT,-,few,TRBV7-2,TRBJ1-1
CSVEGITGYEQYF,TGCAGCGTTGAAGGAATTACAGGGTACGAGCAGTACTTC,-,-,TRBV29-1,TRBJ2-7
CASGLLNTEAFF,TGTGCTAGTGGACTTCTGAACACTGAAGCTTTCTTT,-,-,TRBV12-5,TRBJ1-1
CSGGQGETQYF,TGCAGTGGGGGACAGGGAGAGACCCAGTACTTC,TRBD1,-,TRBV20-1,TRBJ2-5